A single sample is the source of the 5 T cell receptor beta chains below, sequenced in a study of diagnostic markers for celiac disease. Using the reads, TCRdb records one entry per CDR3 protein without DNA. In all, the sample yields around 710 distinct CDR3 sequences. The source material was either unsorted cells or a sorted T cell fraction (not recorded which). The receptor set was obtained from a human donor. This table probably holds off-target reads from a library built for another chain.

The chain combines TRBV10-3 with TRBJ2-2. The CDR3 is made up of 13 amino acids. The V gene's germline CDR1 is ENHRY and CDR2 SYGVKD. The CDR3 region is CAIRTAATGELFF.

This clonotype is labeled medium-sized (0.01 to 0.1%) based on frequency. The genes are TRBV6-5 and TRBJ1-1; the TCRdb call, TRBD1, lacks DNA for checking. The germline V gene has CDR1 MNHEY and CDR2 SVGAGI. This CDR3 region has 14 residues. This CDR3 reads CASRRQGVNTEAFF.

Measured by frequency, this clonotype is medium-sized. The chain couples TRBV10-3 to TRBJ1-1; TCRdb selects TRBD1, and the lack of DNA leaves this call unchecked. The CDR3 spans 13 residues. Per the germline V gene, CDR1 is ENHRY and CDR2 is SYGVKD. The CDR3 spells CAIRDGIVAEAFF.

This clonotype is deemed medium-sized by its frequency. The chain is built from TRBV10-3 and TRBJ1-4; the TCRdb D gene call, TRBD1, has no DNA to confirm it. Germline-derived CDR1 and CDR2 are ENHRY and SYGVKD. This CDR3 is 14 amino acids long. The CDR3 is CAIRGGPANEKLFF.

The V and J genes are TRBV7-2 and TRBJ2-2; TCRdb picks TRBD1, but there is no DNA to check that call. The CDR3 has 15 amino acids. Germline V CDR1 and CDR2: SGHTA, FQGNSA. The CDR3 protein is CASSLTRDLSGELFF.